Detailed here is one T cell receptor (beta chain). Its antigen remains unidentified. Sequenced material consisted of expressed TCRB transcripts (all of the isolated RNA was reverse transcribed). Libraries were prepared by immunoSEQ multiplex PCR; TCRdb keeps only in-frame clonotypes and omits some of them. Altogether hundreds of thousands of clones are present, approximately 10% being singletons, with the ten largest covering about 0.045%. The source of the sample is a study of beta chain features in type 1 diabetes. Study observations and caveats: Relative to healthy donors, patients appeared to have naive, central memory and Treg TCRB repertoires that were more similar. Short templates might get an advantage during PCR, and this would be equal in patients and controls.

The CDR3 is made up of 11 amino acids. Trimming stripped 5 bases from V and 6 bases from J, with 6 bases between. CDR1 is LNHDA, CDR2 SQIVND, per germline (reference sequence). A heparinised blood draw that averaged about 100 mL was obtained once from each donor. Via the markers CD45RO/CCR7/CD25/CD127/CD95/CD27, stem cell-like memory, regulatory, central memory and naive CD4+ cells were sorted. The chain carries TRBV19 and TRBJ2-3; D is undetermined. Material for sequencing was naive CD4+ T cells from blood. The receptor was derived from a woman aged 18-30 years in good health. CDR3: CASSLRDTQYF. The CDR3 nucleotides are TGTGCCAGTAGTCTGAGGGATACGCAGTATTTT.